A selection of T cell receptor beta chains follows, all from one sample in a study of shared clonotypes between healthy human individuals. Only in-frame clones appear in the TCRdb table, and some are missing; sequencing was by immunoSEQ multiplex PCR. Of about 2,200,000 clones in the sample, 85% to 95% were seen once. The material sequenced was naive CD8+ T cells from PBMCs. These receptors all stem from a man younger than 30 in good health. Some clones in this sample may be carry-over from other donors' samples. Each CDR3 is given with its conserved first and last residue. A D gene is named only where the DNA matches it firmly. The size entry is marked missing in some rows and otherwise reads once, few, many or a size class.

v_call	d_call	j_call	clone_size	cdr3_aa	cdr3_nt
TRBV5-5	-	TRBJ2-1	-	CASEYRGGYNEQFF	TGTGCCAGCGAATACAGGGGGGGCTACAATGAGCAGTTCTTC
TRBV27	TRBD1	TRBJ2-1	-	CASSLPDRGGQFF	TGTGCCAGCAGTTTACCCGACAGGGGGGGGCAGTTCTTC
TRBV7-9	-	TRBJ1-4	-	CASSLPMGEGVKLFF	TGTGCCAGCAGCTTGCCAATGGGAGAAGGGGTAAAACTGTTTTTT
TRBV19	-	TRBJ1-1	few	CASSIAVTDTEAFF	TGTGCCAGTAGTATAGCGGTGACGGACACTGAAGCTTTCTTT
TRBV29-1	TRBD1	TRBJ1-2	once	CSVEIGQGYGYTF	TGCAGCGTTGAAATAGGACAGGGATATGGCTACACCTTC
TRBV5-8	-	TRBJ2-3	-	CAPPKDRLVTDTQYF	TGTGCCCCCCCGAAAGATCGCCTCGTCACAGATACGCAGTATTTT
TRBV6-5	TRBD1	TRBJ2-1	once	CASSLAGGERNEQFF	TGTGCCAGCAGTCTTGCAGGGGGCGAGCGGAATGAGCAGTTCTTC
TRBV27	-	TRBJ2-7	once	CASSYVAGNYEQYF	TGTGCCAGCAGTTACGTGGCAGGGAACTACGAGCAGTACTTC
TRBV19	TRBD1	TRBJ2-2	-	CASSIPPHRGGGELFF	TGTGCCAGTAGTATCCCCCCACACAGGGGTGGTGGGGAGCTGTTTTTT
TRBV9	-	TRBJ2-1	-	CASSEGQKGEQFF	TGTGCCAGCAGCGAGGGACAAAAGGGAGAGCAGTTCTTC
TRBV2	-	TRBJ2-3	-	CASSVGGRSTDTQYF	TGTGCCAGCAGTGTAGGGGGTAGAAGTACAGATACGCAGTATTTT
TRBV27	-	TRBJ2-7	-	CASSLRGSGEQYF	TGTGCCAGCAGTTTAAGGGGGAGTGGCGAGCAGTACTTC
TRBV4-3	TRBD1	TRBJ1-4	-	CASSQNRGGEKLFF	TGCGCCAGCAGCCAGAATCGAGGGGGCGAAAAACTGTTTTTT
TRBV6-4	-	TRBJ2-7	-	CASSPDMVYEQYF	TGTGCCAGCAGCCCCGATATGGTCTACGAGCAGTACTTC
TRBV6-5	TRBD1	TRBJ1-5	-	CASSYLGGQPQHF	TGTGCCAGCAGTTATCTAGGGGGCCAGCCCCAGCATTTT
TRBV7-2	TRBD2	TRBJ2-1	-	CASSSPSGPTLYNEQFF	TGTGCCAGCAGCTCCCCTAGCGGTCCCACTTTATACAATGAGCAGTTCTTC
TRBV6-6	TRBD1	TRBJ2-3	-	CASSYYRGPTDTQYF	TGTGCCAGCAGTTACTACAGGGGTCCCACAGATACGCAGTATTTT
TRBV29-1	-	TRBJ2-7	-	CSVSLRGRFSYEQYF	TGCAGCGTTTCTTTGAGGGGTCGCTTCTCCTACGAGCAGTACTTC
TRBV27	-	TRBJ2-7	-	CASSAGSPYEQYF	TGTGCCAGCAGTGCAGGCTCCCCCTACGAGCAGTACTTC
TRBV15	-	TRBJ2-1	-	CATRHSNRDNEQFF	TGTGCCACCAGACATTCCAACAGGGACAATGAGCAGTTCTTC
TRBV13	-	TRBJ2-2	-	CASSPRGGILAAGELFF	TGTGCCAGCAGCCCACGGGGTGGGATTTTGGCGGCCGGGGAGCTGTTTTTT
TRBV29-1	TRBD1	TRBJ2-7	once	CSVYRHRGPSYEQYF	TGCAGCGTTTACCGCCACAGGGGACCCTCCTACGAGCAGTACTTC
TRBV29-1	-	TRBJ2-2	-	CSVRGQGNTGELFF	TGCAGCGTCCGGGGGCAGGGGAACACCGGGGAGCTGTTTTTT
TRBV6-1	-	TRBJ2-7	-	CASRGIRETYEQYF	TGTGCCAGCAGAGGAATCAGGGAAACCTACGAGCAGTACTTC
TRBV7-2	TRBD1	TRBJ2-7	-	CASSLEQGAYYEQYF	TGTGCCAGCAGCTTAGAACAGGGGGCGTACTACGAGCAGTACTTC
TRBV11-2	TRBD1	TRBJ1-1	-	CASSLFQGARSEAFF	TGTGCCAGCAGCTTATTTCAGGGGGCGCGGTCTGAAGCTTTCTTT
TRBV9	-	TRBJ2-3	-	CASSERDLRGTDTQYF	TGTGCCAGCAGCGAGAGGGACCTCCGCGGGACAGATACGCAGTATTTT
TRBV27	-	TRBJ1-2	-	CASSWGSNYGYTF	TGTGCCAGCAGTTGGGGGTCTAACTATGGCTACACCTTC
TRBV2	TRBD1	TRBJ2-2	-	CASSRRTGEPNTGELFF	TGTGCCAGCAGTCGACGGACAGGCGAACCGAACACCGGGGAGCTGTTTTTT
TRBV7-9	TRBD2	TRBJ2-2	-	CASSDPTSGIFTGELFF	TGTGCCAGCAGCGACCCTACTAGCGGGATCTTCACCGGGGAGCTGTTTTTT
TRBV10-1	-	TRBJ2-1	-	CASSGDRYNEQFF	TGCGCCAGCAGTGGGGACCGATACAATGAGCAGTTCTTC